This T cell receptor beta chain was recovered during a study of human T cells and chemical hapten exposure. Whole-study findings and limits: DPC sensitization produced no change in TCRs with frequency above 1 in 1000. The study found expanded TCRs formed significantly more large CDR3 similarity clusters than controls.

Library construction involved attaching unique molecular identifiers to individual cDNA molecules, which allowed quantitative, reproducible TCR counting. TCRdb re-analysed the reads in MiXCR, keeping a single row per CDR3 protein. Among about 4,400 distinct CDR3 sequences listed, around 48% were seen once. The CDR3 length is 18 residues. With 5 bases removed from V and 0 bases from J, the gap between germline ends came to 20 bases. Treatment given: therapeutic diphenylcyclopropenone sensitization with weekly scalp DPC. Alopecia patients between 18 and 70 years old and suitable for DPC were used as donors. A note on this clonotype: Its antigen is not known. Because it lacks the conserved phenylalanine or tryptophan at the end, this CDR3 is likely a read error.

This specimen was whole blood, taken before DPC sensitization or 2, 6, or about 24 weeks after (not recorded which). The gene calls are TRBV12-3 or TRBV12-4 and TRBJ2-1; the D is unclear. This clonotype originated in an adult with alopecia areata. Some clones in this sample may be carry-over from other donors' samples. This table probably holds off-target reads from a library built for another chain. The CDR3 protein is CASSAKGLLGSSYNEQFL. CDR3 nucleotide sequence: TGTGCCAGCAGTGCCAAAGGGCTTCTAGGTAGCTCCTACAATGAGCAGTTCCTC.